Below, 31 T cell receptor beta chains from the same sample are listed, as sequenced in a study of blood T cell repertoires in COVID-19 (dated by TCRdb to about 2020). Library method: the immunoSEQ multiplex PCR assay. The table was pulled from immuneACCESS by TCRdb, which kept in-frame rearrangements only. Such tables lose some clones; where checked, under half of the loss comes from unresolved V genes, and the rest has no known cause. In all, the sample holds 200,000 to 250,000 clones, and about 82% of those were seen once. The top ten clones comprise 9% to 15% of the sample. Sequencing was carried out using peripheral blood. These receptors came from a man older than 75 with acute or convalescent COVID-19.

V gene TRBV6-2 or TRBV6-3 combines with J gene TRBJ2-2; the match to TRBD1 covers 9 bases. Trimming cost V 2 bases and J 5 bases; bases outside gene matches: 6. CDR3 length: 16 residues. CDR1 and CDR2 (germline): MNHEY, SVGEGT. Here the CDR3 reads CASSYGLGQGTGELFF. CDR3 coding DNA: TGTGCCAGCAGTTACGGCCTCGGACAGGGGACCGGGGAGCTGTTTTTT.

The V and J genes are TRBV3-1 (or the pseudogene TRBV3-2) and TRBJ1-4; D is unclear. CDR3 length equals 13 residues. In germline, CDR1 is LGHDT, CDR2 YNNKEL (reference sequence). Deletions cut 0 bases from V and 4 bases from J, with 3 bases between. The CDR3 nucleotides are TGTGCCAGCAGCCAAGACAGTAATGAAAAACTGTTTTTT. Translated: CASSQDSNEKLFF.

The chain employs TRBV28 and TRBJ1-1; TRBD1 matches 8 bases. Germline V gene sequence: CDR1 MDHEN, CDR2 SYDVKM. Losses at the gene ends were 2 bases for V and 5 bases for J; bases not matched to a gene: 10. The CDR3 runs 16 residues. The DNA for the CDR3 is TGTGCCAGCAGTTTAATAGGGGCAGGGGGCGGAACTGAAGCTTTCTTT. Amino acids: CASSLIGAGGGTEAFF.

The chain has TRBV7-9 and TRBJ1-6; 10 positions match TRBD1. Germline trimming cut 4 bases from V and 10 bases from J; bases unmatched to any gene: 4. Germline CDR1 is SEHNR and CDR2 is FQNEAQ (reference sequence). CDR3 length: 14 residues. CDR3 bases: TGTGCCAGCAGCTCGTTGGGACAGGGGTCACCCCTCCACTTT. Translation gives CASSSLGQGSPLHF.

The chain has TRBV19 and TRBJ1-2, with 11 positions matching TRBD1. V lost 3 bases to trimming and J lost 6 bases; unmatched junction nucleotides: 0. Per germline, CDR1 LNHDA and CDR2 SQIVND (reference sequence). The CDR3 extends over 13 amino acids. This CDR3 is CASSMGQGDGYTF. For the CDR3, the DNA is TGTGCCAGTAGTATGGGACAGGGGGATGGCTACACCTTC.

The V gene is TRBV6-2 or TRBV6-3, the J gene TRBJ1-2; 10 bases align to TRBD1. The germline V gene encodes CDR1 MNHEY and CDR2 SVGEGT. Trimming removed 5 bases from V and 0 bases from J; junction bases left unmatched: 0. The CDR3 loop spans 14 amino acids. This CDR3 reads CASSGTGANYGYTF. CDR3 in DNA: TGTGCCAGCAGTGGGACAGGGGCTAACTATGGCTACACCTTC.

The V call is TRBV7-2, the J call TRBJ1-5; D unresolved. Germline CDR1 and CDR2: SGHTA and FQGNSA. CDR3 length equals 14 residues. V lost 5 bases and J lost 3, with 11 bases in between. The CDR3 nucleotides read TGTGCCAGCAGCCGGGGTCTTAACAATCAGCCCCAGCATTTT. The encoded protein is CASSRGLNNQPQHF.

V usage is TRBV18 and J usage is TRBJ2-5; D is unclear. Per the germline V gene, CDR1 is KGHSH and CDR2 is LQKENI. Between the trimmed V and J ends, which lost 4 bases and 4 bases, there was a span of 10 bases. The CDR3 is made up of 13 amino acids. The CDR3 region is CASSLFMAETQYF. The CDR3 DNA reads TGTGCCAGCTCACTCTTTATGGCAGAGACCCAGTACTTC.

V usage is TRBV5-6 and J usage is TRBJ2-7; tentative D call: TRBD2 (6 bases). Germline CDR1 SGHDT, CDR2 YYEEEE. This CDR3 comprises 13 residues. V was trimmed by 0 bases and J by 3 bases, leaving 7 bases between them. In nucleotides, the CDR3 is TGTGCCAGCAGCTTGGGCGGGGTCTACGAGCAGTACTTC. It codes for CASSLGGVYEQYF.

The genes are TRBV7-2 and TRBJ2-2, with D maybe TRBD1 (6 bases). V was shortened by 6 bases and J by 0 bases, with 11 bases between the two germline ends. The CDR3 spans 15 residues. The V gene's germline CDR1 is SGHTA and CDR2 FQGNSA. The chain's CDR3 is CASSSTGTNTGELFF. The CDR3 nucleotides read TGTGCCAGCAGTTCAACAGGGACGAACACCGGGGAGCTGTTTTTT.

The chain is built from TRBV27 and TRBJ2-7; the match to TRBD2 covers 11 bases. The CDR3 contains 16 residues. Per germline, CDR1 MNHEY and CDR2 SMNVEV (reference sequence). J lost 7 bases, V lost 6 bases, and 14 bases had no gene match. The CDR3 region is CASSVAGGPGVGEQYF. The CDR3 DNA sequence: TGTGCCAGCAGCGTAGCGGGAGGGCCAGGGGTCGGGGAGCAGTACTTC.

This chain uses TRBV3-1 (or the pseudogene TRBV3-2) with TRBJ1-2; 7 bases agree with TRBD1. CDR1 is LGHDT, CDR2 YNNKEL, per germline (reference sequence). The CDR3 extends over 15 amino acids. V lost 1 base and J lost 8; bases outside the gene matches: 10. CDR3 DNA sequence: TGTGCCAGCAGCCAAGTACAGGGGACGCTGCAAGGCTACACCTTC. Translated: CASSQVQGTLQGYTF.

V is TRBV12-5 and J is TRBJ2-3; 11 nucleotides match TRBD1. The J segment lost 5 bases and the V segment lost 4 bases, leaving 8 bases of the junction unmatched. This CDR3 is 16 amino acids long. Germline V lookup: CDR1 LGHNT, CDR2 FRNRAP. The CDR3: CASGSGQGAFGDTQYF. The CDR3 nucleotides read TGTGCTAGTGGTTCAGGACAGGGGGCCTTTGGAGATACGCAGTATTTT.

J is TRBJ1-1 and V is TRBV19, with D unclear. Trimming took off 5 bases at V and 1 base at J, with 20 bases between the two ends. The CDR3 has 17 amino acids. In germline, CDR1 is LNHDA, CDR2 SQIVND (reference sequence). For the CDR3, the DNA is TGTGCCAGTAGTCCCCGTTTCGGTGGGCGCCGGAACACTGAAGCTTTCTTT. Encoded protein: CASSPRFGGRRNTEAFF. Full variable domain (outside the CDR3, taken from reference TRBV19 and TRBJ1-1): DGGITQSPKYLFRKEGQNVTLSCEQNLNHDAMYWYRQDPGQGLRLIYYSQIVNDFQKGDIAEGYSVSREKKESFPLTVTSAQKNPTAFYLCASSPRFGGRRNTEAFFGQGTRLTVV.

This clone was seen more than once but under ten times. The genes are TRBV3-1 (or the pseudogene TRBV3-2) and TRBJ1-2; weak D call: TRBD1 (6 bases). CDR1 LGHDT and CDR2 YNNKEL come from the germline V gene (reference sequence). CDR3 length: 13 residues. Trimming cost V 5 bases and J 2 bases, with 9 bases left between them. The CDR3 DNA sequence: TGTGCCAGCAGCGCACAGGGCAACTATGGCTACACCTTC. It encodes CASSAQGNYGYTF.

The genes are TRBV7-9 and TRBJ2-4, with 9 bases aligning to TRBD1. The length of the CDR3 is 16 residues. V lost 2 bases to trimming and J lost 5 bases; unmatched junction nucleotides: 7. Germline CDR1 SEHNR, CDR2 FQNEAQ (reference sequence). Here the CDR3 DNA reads TGTGCCAGCAGCTTACTTGGGCGGACAGGGGAAAACATTCAGTACTTC. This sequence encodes CASSLLGRTGENIQYF. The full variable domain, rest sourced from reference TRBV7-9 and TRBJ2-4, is DTGVSQNPRHKITKRGQNVTFRCDPISEHNRLYWYRQTLGQGPEFLTYFQNEAQLEKSRLLSDRFSAERPKGSFSTLEIQRTEQGDSAMYLCASSLLGRTGENIQYFGAGTRLSVL.

The CDR3 is CASSQGTIATNEKLFF. As DNA, the CDR3 is TGTGCCAGCAGCCAAGGGACAATTGCAACTAATGAAAAACTGTTTTTT. This chain uses TRBV4-2 with TRBJ1-4, with D maybe TRBD1 (5 bases). The CDR3 is 16 residues long. Germline V lookup: CDR1 LGHNA, CDR2 YNFKEQ. V gave up 1 base and J gave up 0 bases, with 9 bases separating them.

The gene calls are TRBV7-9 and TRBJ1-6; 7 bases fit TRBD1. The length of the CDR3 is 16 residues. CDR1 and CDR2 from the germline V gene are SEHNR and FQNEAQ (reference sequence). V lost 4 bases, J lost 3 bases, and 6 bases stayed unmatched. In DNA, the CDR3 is TGTGCCAGCAGCTCGGGACAGCAAATCTATAATTCACCCCTCCACTTT. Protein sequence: CASSSGQQIYNSPLHF.

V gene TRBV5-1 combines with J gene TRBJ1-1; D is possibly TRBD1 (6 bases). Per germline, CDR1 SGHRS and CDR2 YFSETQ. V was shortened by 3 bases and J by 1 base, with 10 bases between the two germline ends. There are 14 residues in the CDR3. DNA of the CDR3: TGCGCCAGCAGCTCTACAGGGTGGAACACTGAAGCTTTCTTT. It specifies CASSSTGWNTEAFF.

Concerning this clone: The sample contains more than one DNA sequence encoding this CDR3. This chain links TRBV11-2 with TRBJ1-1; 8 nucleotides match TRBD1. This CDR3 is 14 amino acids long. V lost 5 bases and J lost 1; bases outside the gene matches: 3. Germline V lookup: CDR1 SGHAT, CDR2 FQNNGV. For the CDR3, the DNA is TGTGCCAGCAGCCTCGGACAGGGGAACACTGAAGCTTTCTTT. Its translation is CASSLGQGNTEAFF.

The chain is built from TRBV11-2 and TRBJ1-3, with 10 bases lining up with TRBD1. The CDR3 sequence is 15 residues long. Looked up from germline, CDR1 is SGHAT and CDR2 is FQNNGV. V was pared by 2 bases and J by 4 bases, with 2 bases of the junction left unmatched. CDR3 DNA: TGTGCCAGCAGCTTAAGGACAGGGGGAGGAAACACCATATATTTT. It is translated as CASSLRTGGGNTIYF.

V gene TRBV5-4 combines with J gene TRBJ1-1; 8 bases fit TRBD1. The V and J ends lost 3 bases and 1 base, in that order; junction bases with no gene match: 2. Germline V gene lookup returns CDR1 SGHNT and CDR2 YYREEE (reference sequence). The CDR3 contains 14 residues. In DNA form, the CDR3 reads TGTGCCAGCAGCTCCAGGGGGCGGAACACTGAAGCTTTCTTT. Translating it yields CASSSRGRNTEAFF.

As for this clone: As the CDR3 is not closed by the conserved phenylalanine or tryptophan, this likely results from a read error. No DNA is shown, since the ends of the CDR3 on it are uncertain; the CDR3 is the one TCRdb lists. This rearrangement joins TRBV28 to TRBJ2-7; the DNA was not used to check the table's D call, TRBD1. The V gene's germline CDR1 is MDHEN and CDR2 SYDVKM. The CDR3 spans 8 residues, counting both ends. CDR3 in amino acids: CASLGQFD.

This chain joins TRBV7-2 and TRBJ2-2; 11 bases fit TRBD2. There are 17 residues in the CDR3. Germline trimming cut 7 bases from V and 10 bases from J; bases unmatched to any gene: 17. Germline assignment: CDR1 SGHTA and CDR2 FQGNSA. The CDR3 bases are TGTGCCAGCACGCCACTCTCGATTAGCGGGGGGGCGGTGGAGCTGTTTTTT. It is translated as CASTPLSISGGAVELFF.

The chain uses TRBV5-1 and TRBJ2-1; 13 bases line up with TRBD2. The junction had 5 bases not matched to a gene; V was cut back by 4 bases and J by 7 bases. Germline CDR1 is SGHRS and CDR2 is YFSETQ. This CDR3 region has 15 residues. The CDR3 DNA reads TGCGCCAGCAGCCCGACTAGCGGGGGGCCAAATGAGCAGTTCTTC. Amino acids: CASSPTSGGPNEQFF.

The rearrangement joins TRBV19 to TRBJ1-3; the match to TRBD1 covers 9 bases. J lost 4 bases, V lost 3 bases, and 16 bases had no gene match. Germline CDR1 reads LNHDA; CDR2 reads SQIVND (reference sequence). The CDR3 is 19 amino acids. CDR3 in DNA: TGTGCCAGTAGTATGAGCGGGACAGGGCTCATATACTCAGGAAACACCATATATTTT. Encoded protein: CASSMSGTGLIYSGNTIYF.

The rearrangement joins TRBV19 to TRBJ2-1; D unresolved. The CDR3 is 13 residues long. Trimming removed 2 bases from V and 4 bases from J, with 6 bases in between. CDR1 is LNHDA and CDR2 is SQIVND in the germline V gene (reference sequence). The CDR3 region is CASSITEYNEQFF. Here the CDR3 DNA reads TGTGCCAGTAGTATAACAGAGTACAATGAGCAGTTCTTC.

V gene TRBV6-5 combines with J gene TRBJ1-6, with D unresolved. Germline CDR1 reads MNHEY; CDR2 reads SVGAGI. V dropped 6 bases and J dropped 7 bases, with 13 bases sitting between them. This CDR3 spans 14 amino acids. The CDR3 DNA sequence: TGTGCCAGCAGAGCCGCTACGGAGAATTCACCCCTCCACTTT. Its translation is CASRAATENSPLHF.

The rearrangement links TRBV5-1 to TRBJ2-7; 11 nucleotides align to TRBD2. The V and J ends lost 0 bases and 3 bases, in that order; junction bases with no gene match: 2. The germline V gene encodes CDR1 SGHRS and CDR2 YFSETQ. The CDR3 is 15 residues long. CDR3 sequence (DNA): TGCGCCAGCAGCTTGGGACTAGCGGGATTCTACGAGCAGTACTTC. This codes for CASSLGLAGFYEQYF.

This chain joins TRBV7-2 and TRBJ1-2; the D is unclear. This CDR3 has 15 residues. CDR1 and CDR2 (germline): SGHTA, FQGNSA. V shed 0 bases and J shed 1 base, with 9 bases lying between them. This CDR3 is CASSLAPGLNYGYTF. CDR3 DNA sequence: TGTGCCAGCAGCTTAGCACCAGGCCTTAACTATGGCTACACCTTC. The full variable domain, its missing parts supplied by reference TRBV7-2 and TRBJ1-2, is GAGVSQSPSNKVTEKGKDVELRCDPISGHTALYWYRQSLGQGLEFLIYFQGNSAPDKSGLPSDRFSAERTGGSVSTLTIQRTQQEDSAVYLCASSLAPGLNYGYTFGSGTRLTVV.

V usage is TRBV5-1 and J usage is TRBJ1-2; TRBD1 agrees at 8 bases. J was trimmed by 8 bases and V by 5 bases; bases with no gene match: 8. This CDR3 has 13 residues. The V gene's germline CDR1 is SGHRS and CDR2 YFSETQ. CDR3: CASRQDRGDGYTF. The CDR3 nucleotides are TGCGCCAGCAGACAAGACAGGGGAGACGGCTACACCTTC.